One and the same sample provided the 17 T cell receptor beta chains below, sequenced in a study of neurological immune-mediated disorders. TCRdb reprocessed the 5' RACE reads via MiXCR and lists one record per CDR3 protein. Counted here are approximately 100,000 distinct CDR3 sequences, 3.5% occurring once; the ten biggest clones make up 5% to 7.5%. The specimen sequenced was PBMCs. The receptor set was obtained from a young woman with multiple sclerosis.

V and J are TRBV29-1 and TRBJ2-1; 11 bases align to TRBD2. The CDR3 is 13 amino acids. With V trimmed by 7 bases and J by 9 bases, 8 bases remained unmatched. Germline-derived CDR1 and CDR2 are SQVTM and ANQGSEA. The CDR3 DNA reads as TGCAGCGGAATAGCGGGAGGGGGCAGTGAGCAGTTCTTC. Its translation: CSGIAGGGSEQFF.

Many counts were recorded for this clonotype. This chain joins TRBV20-1 and TRBJ1-1; TRBD1 matches 9 bases. The CDR3 spans 13 residues. Losses at the gene ends were 3 bases for V and 11 bases for J; bases not matched to a gene: 10. CDR1 and CDR2 (germline): DFQATT, SNEGSKA (reference sequence). CDR3 region: CSARTGTGLAAFF. The DNA for the CDR3 is TGCAGTGCTAGGACCGGGACAGGGCTTGCTGCTTTCTTT.

This clonotype was seen repeatedly, ten times or more. The J gene is TRBJ1-3, the V gene TRBV6-6; D perhaps matches TRBD1 (5 bases). Germline assignment: CDR1 MNHNY and CDR2 SVGAGI (reference sequence). The V and J ends lost 7 bases and 0 bases respectively, with 13 bases between them. There are 15 residues in the CDR3. The CDR3 DNA reads TGTGCCAGCATAGGGGACCGGCGCTCTGGAAACACCATATATTTT. Residues: CASIGDRRSGNTIYF.

This clonotype was found many times. The chain couples TRBV5-1 to TRBJ1-6; 7 positions match TRBD1. The germline V gene encodes CDR1 SGHRS and CDR2 YFSETQ. This CDR3 contains 17 residues. The ends lost 2 bases at V and 1 base at J; junction bases unmatched: 6. This chain's CDR3 is CASSLETGMSYNSPLHF. CDR3 coding DNA: TGCGCCAGCAGCTTAGAGACAGGGATGTCCTATAATTCACCCCTCCACTTT.

In this sample, this clonotype turned up many times. V usage is TRBV4-1 and J usage is TRBJ1-1; D is possibly TRBD1 (5 bases). V was trimmed by 5 bases and J by 8 bases, leaving 15 bases between them. CDR1 MGHRA and CDR2 YSYEKL come from the germline V gene. The CDR3 runs to 13 residues. This CDR3 reads CASSLLPWGEAFF. CDR3 DNA sequence: TGCGCCAGCAGCTTGCTCCCTTGGGGGGAAGCTTTCTTT.

This clonotype was recorded at least ten times. The chain combines TRBV7-2 with TRBJ2-5; 9 bases fit TRBD2. The V gene's germline CDR1 is SGHTA and CDR2 FQGNSA. J lost 1 base, V lost 2 bases, and 8 bases had no gene match. CDR3 length: 17 residues. This CDR3 is CASSLRAGGPAQETQYF. CDR3 DNA: TGTGCCAGCAGCTTACGCGCGGGAGGGCCGGCCCAAGAGACCCAGTACTTC.

The table lists this clonotype with many counts. J is TRBJ2-7 and V is TRBV6-5, with a weak D call TRBD2 (6 bases). This CDR3 spans 15 amino acids. V was shortened by 0 bases and J by 2 bases, with 11 bases between the two germline ends. Germline loops: CDR1 MNHEY, CDR2 SVGAGI. The CDR3 nucleotides read TGTGCCAGCAGTTACTCGAGGAGGGGAACCTACGAGCAGTACTTC. This encodes CASSYSRRGTYEQYF.

This clonotype was detected ten times or more. CDR3 nucleotides: TGTGCCAGCAGTAGCCCTTCCCCGCCCTATGGCTACACCTTC. Translation gives CASSSPSPPYGYTF. The rearrangement joins TRBV28 to TRBJ1-2; no clear D gene. Germline assignment: CDR1 MDHEN and CDR2 SYDVKM. CDR3 length: 14 residues. V dropped 5 bases and J dropped 4 bases, with 14 bases sitting between them.

This clonotype was counted at least ten times. The chain employs TRBV6-6 and TRBJ2-7, with D perhaps TRBD1 (6 bases). CDR3 length equals 18 residues. CDR1 is MNHNY, CDR2 SVGAGI, per germline (reference sequence). Trimming removed 6 bases at V and 1 base at J, with 25 bases between. The CDR3 region is CASSRGWDMGHKSYEQYF. The CDR3 region has the DNA TGTGCCAGCAGCCGTGGGTGGGACATGGGGCACAAATCCTACGAGCAGTACTTC.

Ten or more counts support this clonotype. The chain combines TRBV12-3 or TRBV12-4 with TRBJ2-2; 8 bases agree with TRBD1. The CDR3 consists of 16 residues. V gave up 6 bases and J gave up 1 base; unmatched junction bases: 7. The CDR3 nucleotides read TGTGCCAGCAGGGGGTCCGGGACAGGGAACACCGGGGAGCTGTTTTTT. It specifies CASRGSGTGNTGELFF.

This clonotype was seen ten or more times. The V gene is TRBV10-3, the J gene TRBJ1-2; D gene unclear. The CDR3 is 14 residues long. V lost 0 bases and J lost 7, with 12 bases in between. Germline V gene lookup returns CDR1 ENHRY and CDR2 SYGVKD. The CDR3 protein is CAISESAGDTGYTF. In DNA, the CDR3 is TGTGCCATCAGTGAGTCGGCTGGCGATACTGGCTACACCTTC.

This clonotype was seen at least ten times. This rearrangement joins TRBV28 to TRBJ2-5; tentatively, D is TRBD1 (7 bases). Germline CDR1 is MDHEN and CDR2 is SYDVKM. V lost 7 bases to trimming and J lost 5 bases, with 14 bases between them. The CDR3 is 13 amino acids. The CDR3 here is CASTRTGGETQYF. The DNA for the CDR3 is TGTGCCAGCACCCGGACAGGAGGGGAGACCCAGTACTTC.

This clonotype occurred many times. The CDR3: CASSLGGTRNQPQHF. DNA of the CDR3: TGTGCCAGCAGCTTAGGTGGCACTCGCAATCAGCCCCAGCATTTT. The chain couples TRBV7-8 to TRBJ1-5; the D is unclear. The CDR3 length is 15 residues. Trimming pared 1 base from V and 2 bases from J, leaving 9 bases between. The germline V gene has CDR1 SGHVS and CDR2 FQNEAQ.

This clonotype was seen many times. The V and J genes are TRBV12-5 and TRBJ2-2; TRBD2 might be the D (6 bases). V gave up 0 bases and J gave up 6 bases, with 14 bases separating them. This CDR3 region has 16 residues. Germline V gene data show CDR1 as LGHNT and CDR2 as FRNRAP. CDR3 loop: CASGLVKEGIPGELFF. In DNA, the CDR3 is TGTGCTAGTGGTTTGGTAAAGGAGGGGATTCCCGGGGAGCTGTTTTTT.

This clonotype has just a few counts. This may arise from a read error, as a much more abundant clone is one base away. The gene calls are TRBV7-6 and TRBJ2-7; 9 bases agree with TRBD2. Trimming removed 6 bases from V and 7 bases from J; junction bases left unmatched: 7. Germline V CDR1 and CDR2: SGHVS, FNYEAQ. The CDR3 sequence is 13 residues long. The CDR3 DNA follows: TGTGCCAGCAGTTCTGGGACTAGCAAAGAGCAGTACTTC. Its protein product is CASSSGTSKEQYF.

This clonotype was observed many times. The chain combines TRBV6-5 with TRBJ2-1, with 14 bases lining up with TRBD2. Per germline, CDR1 MNHEY and CDR2 SVGAGI. The CDR3 spans 15 residues. With V trimmed by 6 bases and J by 6 bases, 4 bases remained unmatched. The CDR3 sequence is CASSLGTSGSNEQFF. In DNA form, the CDR3 reads TGTGCCAGCAGCCTAGGGACTAGCGGGAGCAATGAGCAGTTCTTC.

This clonotype was seen only a few times. The rearrangement links TRBV20-1 to TRBJ2-3, with D unclear. The CDR3 has 14 residues. Per the germline V gene, CDR1 is DFQATT and CDR2 is SNEGSKA (reference sequence). Trimming took 3 bases from V and 0 from J, leaving 10 bases between them. The CDR3 loop is CSASQAPSTDTQYF. CDR3 sequence (DNA): TGCAGTGCTAGCCAAGCGCCAAGCACAGATACGCAGTATTTT.